This T cell receptor (beta chain) was profiled in a study of T cells in Graves' hyperthyroidism and ophthalmopathy. At the level of the study: Any treatment followed the collection of peripheral blood at initial diagnosis. General observations from the study: Within blood appeared most thyroid clonotypes that had expanded above 0.001.

Diagnoses used clinical symptoms, serum thyroxine and TRAb, thyroid ultrasound and orbital computed tomography. A remark on this clonotype: As yet, its antigen is unknown.

V gave up 0 bases and J gave up 0 bases; unmatched junction bases: 8. CDR1 is SGHRS and CDR2 is YFSETQ in the germline V gene. This CDR3 has 19 amino acids. TCR beta CDR3 regions were amplified from RNA. Primed by the HTBI set, a first-round RT-PCR was run on the TCR CDR3. Using its own MiXCR run on the multiplex PCR reads, TCRdb lists one record per CDR3 protein. The table lists around 620,000 distinct CDR3 sequences, 13% to 15% of them singletons. Source material: blood. This chain uses TRBV5-1 with TRBJ2-6; TRBD2 aligns across 8 bases. The source is a woman aged 18-29 years with Graves' ophthalmopathy. Here the CDR3 reads CASSLAGGGRFSGANVLTF. CDR3 nucleotides: TGCGCCAGCAGCTTGGCGGGGGGGGGCAGGTTCTCTGGGGCCAACGTCCTGACTTTC. The whole variable domain, remainder taken from reference TRBV5-1 and TRBJ2-6, is KAGVTQTPRYLIKTRGQQVTLSCSPISGHRSVSWYQQTPGQGLQFLFEYFSETQRNKGNFPGRFSGRQFSNSRSEMNVSTLELGDSALYLCASSLAGGGRFSGANVLTFGAGSRLTVL.